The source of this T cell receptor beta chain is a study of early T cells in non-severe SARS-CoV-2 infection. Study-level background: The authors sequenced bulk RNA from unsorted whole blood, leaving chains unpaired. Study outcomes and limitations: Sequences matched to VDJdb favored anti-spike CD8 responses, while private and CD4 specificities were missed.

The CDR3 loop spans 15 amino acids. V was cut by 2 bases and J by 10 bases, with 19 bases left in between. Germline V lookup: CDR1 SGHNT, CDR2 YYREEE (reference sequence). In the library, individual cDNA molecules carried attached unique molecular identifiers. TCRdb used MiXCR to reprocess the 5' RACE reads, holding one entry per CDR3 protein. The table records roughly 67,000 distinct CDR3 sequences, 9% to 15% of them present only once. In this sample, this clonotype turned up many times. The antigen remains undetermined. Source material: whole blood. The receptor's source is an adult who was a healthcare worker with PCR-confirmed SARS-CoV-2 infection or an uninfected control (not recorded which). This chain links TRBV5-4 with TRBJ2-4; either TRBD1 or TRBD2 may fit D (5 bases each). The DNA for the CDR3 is TGTGCCAGCAGCTTCTACCGGGACCCAACTCGAATTCAGTACTTC. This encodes CASSFYRDPTRIQYF.